Below, one TCR beta chain is given with its context. Antigen unknown. The protocol was immunoSEQ multiplex PCR, while the TCRdb copy is restricted to in-frame clones and leaves out a portion. The sample lists some 310,000 clones, 88% seen once, with roughly 0.88% in the top ten. This entry is derived from a study of cytomegalovirus exposure and HLA in healthy donors. Study findings and constraints: According to reports, the classifier identified cytomegalovirus status with high specificity and sensitivity. In vitro testing confirmed a few CMV-associated chains as specific for CMV antigens.

A 120-subject validation cohort, separate from the 666-subject first cohort, supplied the donors. Germline V gene lookup returns CDR1 SGHRS and CDR2 YFSETQ. This CDR3 is built from 12 residues. V lost 5 bases and J lost 9; bases outside the gene matches: 5. Source material: PBMCs. The source of this sequence is a young man in good health and CMV-seronegative. This chain joins TRBV5-1 and TRBJ2-1, with 7 bases lining up with TRBD1. This CDR3 is CASRVQGSEQFF. The CDR3 DNA reads TGCGCCAGCAGGGTACAGGGGAGTGAGCAGTTCTTC.